The 26 T cell receptor beta chains below all came from one sample that was sequenced in a study of blood T cell repertoires in COVID-19. This table comes from immunoSEQ multiplex PCR, and its TCRdb copy is limited to in-frame clones, with some not included. The table has roughly 330,000 clones, over 70% seen once. The specimen was PBMCs or T cells enriched from blood (not recorded which). Every receptor here comes from a man aged 30-40 years who had recovered from COVID-19.

The V gene is TRBV18, the J gene TRBJ1-6, with 12 nucleotides matching TRBD1. The V segment lost 3 bases and the J segment 7 bases; nucleotides outside the gene matches: 4. CDR3 length: 16 residues. The V gene's germline CDR1 is KGHSH and CDR2 LQKENI. This CDR3 is CASSPGQGAENSPLHF. CDR3 coding DNA: TGTGCCAGCTCACCGGGACAGGGGGCGGAGAATTCACCCCTCCACTTT.

The rearrangement uses TRBV1 and TRBJ1-5; the D call in the table, TRBD1, was not verified against the DNA. TRBV1 is a pseudogene. CDR3 length equals 17 residues. The CDR3 reads CTSSRMGHVYSNQPQHF. The CDR3, as DNA: TGCACCAGCAGCCGGATGGGACACGTCTATAGCAATCAGCCCCAGCATTTT.

This clone has only a few counts. V gene TRBV12-3 or TRBV12-4 combines with J gene TRBJ2-2; the D is unclear. The CDR3 loop spans 12 amino acids. V lost 1 base and J lost 6, with 3 bases in between. The DNA for the CDR3 is TGTGCCAGCAGTTTAGGCGCCGGGGAGCTGTTTTTT. Translated: CASSLGAGELFF.

The gene calls are TRBV14 and TRBJ2-3, with 7 bases identical to TRBD1. Germline CDR1 is SGHDN and CDR2 is FVKESK. The junction had 15 bases not matched to a gene; V was cut back by 5 bases and J by 4 bases. The CDR3 has 17 residues. As DNA, the CDR3 is TGTGCCAGCAGCGTCCGTGCTGGGGGACAGAAACCAGATACGCAGTATTTT. Protein product: CASSVRAGGQKPDTQYF.

The chain recombines TRBV6-5 with TRBJ2-7; 7 nucleotides match TRBD1. The ends lost 7 bases at V and 6 bases at J; junction bases unmatched: 6. The CDR3 has 12 residues. CDR1 and CDR2 from the germline V gene are MNHEY and SVGAGI. The CDR3 sequence: CASTQTGTEQYF. CDR3 DNA sequence: TGTGCCAGCACCCAGACAGGGACCGAGCAGTACTTC.

The chain carries TRBV6-5 and TRBJ1-2, with D possibly being TRBD1 (6 bases). CDR3 length: 14 residues. The ends were cut back, 5 bases at V and 0 bases at J, with 10 bases in the middle. The germline CDR1 and CDR2 sequences are MNHEY and SVGAGI. The CDR3 sequence: CASSTDSANYGYTF. The CDR3 DNA is TGTGCCAGCAGTACGGACAGTGCTAACTATGGCTACACCTTC.

The chain joins TRBV6-5 to TRBJ2-7; weak D call: TRBD1 (5 bases). Germline V gives CDR1 MNHEY, CDR2 SVGAGI. V was trimmed by 6 bases and J by 5 bases, leaving 17 bases between them. The CDR3 is 14 amino acids. In DNA, the CDR3 is TGTGCCAGCAGGGCACCAGGGTCTGTCCACGAGCAGTACTTC. Its translation is CASRAPGSVHEQYF.

The chain carries TRBV11-2 and TRBJ1-2; weak D call: TRBD1 (5 bases). Per the germline V gene, CDR1 is SGHAT and CDR2 is FQNNGV. Trimming stripped 1 base from V and 1 base from J, with 7 bases between. The CDR3 totals 14 residues. The CDR3 protein is CASSLVGHNYGYTF. Here the CDR3 DNA reads TGTGCCAGCAGCTTAGTCGGACATAACTATGGCTACACCTTC.

The V call is TRBV4-2, the J call TRBJ2-1; D is unresolved. The germline CDR1 and CDR2 sequences are LGHNA and YNFKEQ. The CDR3 is made up of 15 amino acids. Trimming took off 0 bases at V and 3 bases at J, with 9 bases between the two ends. CDR3 in amino acids: CASSQEHTNYNEQFF. The CDR3 DNA follows: TGTGCCAGCAGCCAAGAACATACAAACTACAATGAGCAGTTCTTC.

The chain employs TRBV18 and TRBJ1-4; a possible D gene is TRBD1 (5 bases). Trimming cost V 8 bases and J 4 bases, with 23 bases left between them. The CDR3 loop spans 17 amino acids. CDR1 is KGHSH and CDR2 is LQKENI in the germline V gene. CDR3: CASGRDGTRGFNEKLFF. CDR3 nucleotides: TGTGCCAGCGGTCGAGACGGGACGCGGGGGTTTAATGAAAAACTGTTTTTT. The whole variable domain, filled in from reference TRBV18 and TRBJ1-4, reads NAGVMQNPRHLVRRRGQEARLRCSPMKGHSHVYWYRQLPEEGLKFMVYLQKENIIDESGMPKERFSAEFPKEGPSILRIQQVVRGDSAAYFCASGRDGTRGFNEKLFFGSGTQLSVL.

The chain combines TRBV11-3 with TRBJ1-1; TRBD1 matches at 9 bases. The CDR3 spans 13 residues. V lost 5 bases and J lost 12; bases outside the gene matches: 10. The germline gives CDR1 SGHNT, CDR2 YENEEA. CDR3 DNA sequence: TGTGCCAGCAGCCCGGGACAGGGAACTCATTCTTTCTTT. Protein: CASSPGQGTHSFF.

The genes are TRBV25-1 and TRBJ1-5; D is possibly TRBD1 (5 bases). The CDR3 covers 17 residues. V was shortened by 4 bases and J by 4 bases, with 20 bases between the two germline ends. Germline V gene data show CDR1 as MGHDK and CDR2 as SYGVNS. Here the CDR3 reads CASSVWGEEIGNQPQHF. CDR3 nucleotide sequence: TGTGCCAGCAGTGTGTGGGGCGAGGAAATCGGAAATCAGCCCCAGCATTTT.

V gene TRBV29-1 combines with J gene TRBJ2-7; D not resolved. The germline gives CDR1 SQVTM, CDR2 ANQGSEA. There are 11 residues in the CDR3. Trimming removed 0 bases from V and 2 bases from J, with 2 bases in between. This chain's CDR3 is CSVEDTYEQYF. Here the CDR3 DNA reads TGCAGCGTTGAAGACACCTACGAGCAGTACTTC.

The rearrangement uses TRBV5-1 and TRBJ1-6, with 11 bases matching TRBD1. Germline-derived CDR1 and CDR2 are SGHRS and YFSETQ. The CDR3 runs 18 residues. The V segment lost 4 bases and the J segment 0 bases; nucleotides outside the gene matches: 6. The CDR3 spells CASSPDRGRSSYNSPLHF. CDR3 DNA: TGCGCCAGCAGCCCGGACAGGGGGCGAAGCTCCTATAATTCACCCCTCCACTTT.

The chain uses TRBV19 and TRBJ2-7; D is undetermined. CDR3 size: 13 residues. From germline, CDR1 is LNHDA and CDR2 SQIVND (reference sequence). V lost 5 bases to trimming and J lost 3 bases, with 11 bases between them. Here the CDR3 DNA reads TGTGCCAGTAGTCCCCAGAAATACTACGAGCAGTACTTC. It encodes CASSPQKYYEQYF.

This chain uses TRBV10-3 with TRBJ1-2; D is perhaps TRBD1 (5 bases). V lost 2 bases and J lost 6, with 7 bases in between. CDR3 length: 12 residues. CDR1 is ENHRY, CDR2 SYGVKD, per germline. The CDR3 loop is CAISELGHGYTF. CDR3 coding DNA: TGTGCCATCAGTGAGCTGGGGCATGGCTACACCTTC.

The rearrangement uses TRBV20-1 and TRBJ2-7; 8 bases are shared with TRBD1. The V gene's germline CDR1 is DFQATT and CDR2 SNEGSKA (reference sequence). The CDR3 totals 18 residues. Germline trimming cut 3 bases from V and 1 base from J; bases unmatched to any gene: 17. CDR3 protein: CSASPVGLRDRNSYEQYF. Written as DNA, the CDR3 is TGCAGTGCTAGTCCTGTCGGCCTCCGGGACAGGAATTCCTACGAGCAGTACTTC.

The chain has TRBV3-1 (or the pseudogene TRBV3-2) and TRBJ1-2; possible D gene TRBD1, 5 bases. This CDR3 contains 14 residues. Trimming pared 0 bases from V and 7 bases from J, leaving 12 bases between. CDR1 and CDR2 from the germline V gene are LGHDT and YNNKEL (reference sequence). The CDR3 region is CASSQDPRVGGYTF. The DNA of the CDR3 is TGTGCCAGCAGCCAAGATCCCAGGGTGGGTGGCTACACCTTC.

The chain has TRBV18 and TRBJ2-7, with TRBD2 as a possible D gene (6 bases). This CDR3 contains 13 residues. V lost 3 bases, J lost 7 bases, and 13 bases lay in between. The germline gives CDR1 KGHSH, CDR2 LQKENI. CDR3 bases: TGTGCCAGCTCACCCGCCCGGGGGTGGGAGCAGTACTTC. Its protein product is CASSPARGWEQYF.

V is TRBV6-5 and J is TRBJ1-2, with 8 bases lining up with TRBD1. Germline CDR1 and CDR2: MNHEY and SVGAGI. The CDR3 extends over 13 amino acids. V lost 10 bases, J lost 1 base, and 5 bases stayed unmatched. CDR3: CATTGGYNYGYTF. CDR3 nucleotides: TGTGCCACCACAGGGGGTTATAACTATGGCTACACCTTC.

The chain has TRBV5-1 and TRBJ1-5, with D tentatively TRBD1 (6 bases). The CDR3 runs 15 residues. The germline V gene has CDR1 SGHRS and CDR2 YFSETQ. V lost 0 bases, J lost 9 bases, and 16 bases lay in between. CDR3 DNA sequence: TGCGCCAGCAGCTTGGCTTCGGGACAAAGGAGGCCCCAGCATTTT. Translating gives CASSLASGQRRPQHF.

The chain couples TRBV7-8 to TRBJ2-7; 10 bases are a match to TRBD2. Trimming cost V 5 bases and J 2 bases; bases outside gene matches: 3. This CDR3 is 14 amino acids long. Germline lookup yields CDR1 SGHVS and CDR2 FQNEAQ. CDR3 DNA: TGTGCCAGCAGCCAAGCGGGAGGGCCCTACGAGCAGTACTTC. It codes for CASSQAGGPYEQYF.

The V call is TRBV10-2, the J call TRBJ2-1; 13 nucleotides agree with TRBD2. The CDR3 loop spans 14 amino acids. With V trimmed by 9 bases and J by 9 bases, 8 bases remained unmatched. CDR1 and CDR2 (germline): WSHSY, SAAADI. Here the CDR3 DNA reads TGCGCCAGTCAACTAGCGGGGGGGCAAGGTGAGCAGTTCTTC. Residues: CASQLAGGQGEQFF.

The chain has TRBV14 and TRBJ2-2; D possibly corresponds to TRBD2 (5 bases). The CDR3 sequence is 13 residues long. V gave up 4 bases and J gave up 5 bases, with 8 bases separating them. Germline assignment: CDR1 SGHDN and CDR2 FVKESK. The CDR3 sequence: CASSLSGTGELFF. As DNA, the CDR3 is TGTGCCAGCAGCCTTTCGGGGACCGGGGAGCTGTTTTTT. Based on the CDR3 plus reference TRBV14 and TRBJ2-2, the full variable domain is EAGVTQFPSHSVIEKGQTVTLRCDPISGHDNLYWYRRVMGKEIKFLLHFVKESKQDESGMPNNRFLAERTGGTYSTLKVQPAELEDSGVYFCASSLSGTGELFFGEGSRLTVL.

The rearrangement uses TRBV30 and TRBJ1-1, with TRBD1 matching 7 bases. The J segment lost 1 base and the V segment lost 2 bases, leaving 7 bases of the junction unmatched. CDR3 size: 15 residues. CDR1 and CDR2 from the germline V gene are GTSNPN and SVGIG (reference sequence). The CDR3 spells CAWSRLGTENTEAFF. The CDR3, as DNA: TGTGCCTGGAGTCGCTTGGGGACAGAGAACACTGAAGCTTTCTTT.

The rearrangement links TRBV11-1 to TRBJ2-3; D ambiguous. The CDR3 loop spans 13 amino acids. The germline V gene encodes CDR1 SGHAT and CDR2 FQDESV (reference sequence). The germline V and J ends were trimmed by 3 bases and 5 bases, with 9 bases remaining between them. In nucleotides, the CDR3 is TGTGCCAGCAGCTTGGGCATTGAAGATACGCAGTATTTT. It encodes CASSLGIEDTQYF.